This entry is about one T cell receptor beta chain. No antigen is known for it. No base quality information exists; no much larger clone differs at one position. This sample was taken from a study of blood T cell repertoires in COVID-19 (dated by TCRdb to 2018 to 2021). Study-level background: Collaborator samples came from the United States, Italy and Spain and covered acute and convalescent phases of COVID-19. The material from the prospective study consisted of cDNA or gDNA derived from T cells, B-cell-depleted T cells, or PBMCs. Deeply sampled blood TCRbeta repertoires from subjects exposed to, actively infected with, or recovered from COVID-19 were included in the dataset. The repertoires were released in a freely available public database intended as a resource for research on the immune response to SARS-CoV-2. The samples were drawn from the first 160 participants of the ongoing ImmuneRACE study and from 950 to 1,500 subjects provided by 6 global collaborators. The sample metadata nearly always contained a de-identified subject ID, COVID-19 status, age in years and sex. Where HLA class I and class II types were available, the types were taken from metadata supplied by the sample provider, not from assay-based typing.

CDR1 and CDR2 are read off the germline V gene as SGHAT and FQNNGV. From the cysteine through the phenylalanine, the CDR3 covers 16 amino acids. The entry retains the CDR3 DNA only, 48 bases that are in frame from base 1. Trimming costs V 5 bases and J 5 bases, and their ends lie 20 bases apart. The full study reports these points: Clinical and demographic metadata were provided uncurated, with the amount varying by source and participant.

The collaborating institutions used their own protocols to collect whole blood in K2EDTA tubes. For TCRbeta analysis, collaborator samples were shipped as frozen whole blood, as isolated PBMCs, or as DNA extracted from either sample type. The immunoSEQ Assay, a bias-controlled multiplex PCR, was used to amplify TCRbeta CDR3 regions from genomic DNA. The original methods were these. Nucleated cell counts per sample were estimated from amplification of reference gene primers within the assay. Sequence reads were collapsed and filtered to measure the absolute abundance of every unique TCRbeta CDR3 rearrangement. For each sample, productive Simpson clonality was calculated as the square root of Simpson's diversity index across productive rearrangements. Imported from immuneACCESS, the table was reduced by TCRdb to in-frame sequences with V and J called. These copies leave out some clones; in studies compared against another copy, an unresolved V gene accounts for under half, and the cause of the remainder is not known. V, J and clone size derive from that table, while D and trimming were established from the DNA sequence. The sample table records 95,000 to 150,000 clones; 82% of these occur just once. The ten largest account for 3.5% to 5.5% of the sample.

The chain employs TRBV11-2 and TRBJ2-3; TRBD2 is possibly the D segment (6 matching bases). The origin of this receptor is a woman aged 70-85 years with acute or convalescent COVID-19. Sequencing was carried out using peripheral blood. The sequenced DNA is TGTGCCAGCAGCGTCGGGACTTTCCCTTCGGGAGATACGCAGTATTTT. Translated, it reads CASSVGTFPSGDTQYF.